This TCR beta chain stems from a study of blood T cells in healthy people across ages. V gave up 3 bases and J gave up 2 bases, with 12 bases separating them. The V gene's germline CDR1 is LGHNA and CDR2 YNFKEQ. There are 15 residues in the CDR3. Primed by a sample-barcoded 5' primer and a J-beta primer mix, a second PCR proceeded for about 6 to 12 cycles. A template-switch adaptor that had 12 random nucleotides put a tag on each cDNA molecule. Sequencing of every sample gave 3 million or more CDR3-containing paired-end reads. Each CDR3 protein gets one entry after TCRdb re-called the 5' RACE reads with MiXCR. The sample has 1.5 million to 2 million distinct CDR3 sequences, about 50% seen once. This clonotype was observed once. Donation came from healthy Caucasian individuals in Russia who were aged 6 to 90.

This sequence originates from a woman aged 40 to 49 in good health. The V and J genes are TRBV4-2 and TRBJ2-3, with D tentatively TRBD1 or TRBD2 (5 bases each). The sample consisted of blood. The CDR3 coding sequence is TGTGCCAGCAGCCAGCCGGGACGGAACACAGATACGCAGTATTTT. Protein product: CASSQPGRNTDTQYF.